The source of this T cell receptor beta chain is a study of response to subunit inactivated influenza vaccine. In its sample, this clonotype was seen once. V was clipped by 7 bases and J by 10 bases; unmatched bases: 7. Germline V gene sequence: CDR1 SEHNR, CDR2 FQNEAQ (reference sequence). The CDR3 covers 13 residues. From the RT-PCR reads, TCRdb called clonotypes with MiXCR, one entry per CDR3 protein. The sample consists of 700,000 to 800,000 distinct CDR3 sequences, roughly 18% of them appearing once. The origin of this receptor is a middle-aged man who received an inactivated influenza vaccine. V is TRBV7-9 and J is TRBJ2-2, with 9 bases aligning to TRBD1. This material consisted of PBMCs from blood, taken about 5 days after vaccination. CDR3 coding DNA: TGTGCCAGCACCTGGGGACAGGGCCAGGAGCTGTTTTTT. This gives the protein CASTWGQGQELFF.